Following are 5 T cell receptor beta chains from one sample sequenced in a study of vaccination and CD4 T cells after COVID-19. The antigens these receptors bind are not known. The treatment: roughly nine-day PBMC culture with coronavirus spike peptide pools or control peptides (ViraFEST assay). Cultured CD4+ T-cell DNA underwent Oncomine TCR Beta short-read sequencing. TCRdb reanalysed the PCR reads using MiXCR and keeps one entry per CDR3 protein. The repertoire holds around 14,000 distinct CDR3 sequences, about 57% seen once, with under 13% in the top ten. Sequenced material: CD4+ T cells from blood, cultured in vitro. These receptors were obtained from a human donor who had recovered from COVID-19.

The chain employs TRBV10-2 and TRBJ1-5; 8 positions agree with TRBD1. This CDR3 is built from 16 residues. V shed 3 bases and J 3 bases; nucleotides not matched to a gene: 7. CDR1 is WSHSY and CDR2 is SAAADI in the germline V gene. This CDR3 reads CASSEPDRGTNQPQHF. Written as DNA, the CDR3 is TGCGCCAGCAGTGAACCCGACAGGGGCACCAATCAGCCCCAGCATTTT.

This clonotype was found a few times. The genes are TRBV6-5 and TRBJ2-7; the D is unclear. This CDR3 is 14 amino acids long. CDR1 is MNHEY and CDR2 is SVGAGI in the germline V gene. V dropped 2 bases and J dropped 2 bases, with 10 bases sitting between them. The CDR3 spells CASSYNYNPYEQYF. The CDR3 DNA reads as TGTGCCAGCAGTTACAATTACAACCCCTACGAGCAGTACTTC.

This clonotype has a handful of counts. The chain uses TRBV15 and TRBJ2-7; 9 nucleotides agree with TRBD1. Trimming took 6 bases from V and 2 from J; bases not matched to a gene: 8. This CDR3 has 15 residues. CDR1 is LNHNV and CDR2 is YYDKDF in the germline V gene (reference sequence). The CDR3 coding sequence is TGTGCCACCAGGACGGGACAGGGTAATACCTACGAGCAGTACTTC. This gives the protein CATRTGQGNTYEQYF.

The CDR3 bases are TGCAGTGCTAGACTAGGCGGGGGGCCCCGCAATGAGCAGTTCTTC. The encoded protein is CSARLGGGPRNEQFF. This chain links TRBV20-1 with TRBJ2-1; 8 bases line up with TRBD2. V was clipped by 2 bases and J by 6 bases; unmatched bases: 9. CDR1 is DFQATT, CDR2 SNEGSKA, per germline (reference sequence). The CDR3 extends over 15 amino acids.

V usage is TRBV7-6 and J usage is TRBJ1-2; no clear D gene. There are 14 residues in the CDR3. Germline V gene sequence: CDR1 SGHVS, CDR2 FNYEAQ. V lost 3 bases and J lost 9, with 17 bases in between. The chain's CDR3 is CASSLASPFSRYTF. The CDR3 nucleotides are TGTGCCAGCAGCTTGGCCTCCCCGTTTAGTCGCTACACCTTC.